The present entry profiles one TCR beta chain with its context. Enrollment of patients from Seattle took place during active infection, with longitudinal follow-up. The source of the sample is a study of blood T cell repertoires in COVID-19. Study overall: The United States, Italy and Spain supplied acute and convalescent COVID-19 samples. From T cells, B-cell-depleted T cells, or PBMCs came the material, which was cDNA or gDNA.

As processed by the authors: Cell counts per sample came from amplifying reference gene primers. Assay: immunoSEQ multiplex PCR; the TCRdb copy retains only in-frame clones and omits some. Clonal size and the V and J genes are those of that table, whereas D and trimming came from the DNA. The sample yields some 270,000 clones, nearly 90% seen once. Germline CDR1 reads KGHSH; CDR2 reads LQKENI. The CDR3 spans 14 residues. The V gene lost 2 bases and the J gene lost 8 bases, with 12 bases spanning the gap. The sequence derives from a woman in her sixties or seventies with COVID-19, enrolled during active disease. J is TRBJ1-4 and V is TRBV18; D not resolved. The source material was peripheral blood. The CDR3 reads CASSPLSGGEKLFF. CDR3 bases: TGTGCCAGCTCACCATTAAGTGGAGGAGAAAAACTGTTTTTT.